This is a list of T cell receptor beta chains from one sample in a study of blood T cell repertoires in COVID-19. Repertoires were generated with immunoSEQ multiplex PCR, while TCRdb's copy carries only in-frame clones and drops some. The sample shows about 100,000 clones, around 90% of them seen only once. Sequencing was carried out using peripheral blood. These receptors came from a woman in her sixties with acute or convalescent COVID-19. Each CDR3 is given with its conserved first and last residue.

J gene: TRBJ2-1
V gene: TRBV3-1/TRBV3-2
CDR3 protein: CASSGLAGKDEQFF

J gene: TRBJ1-1
V gene: TRBV10-1
CDR3 protein: CAIRRTGDTEAFF

J gene: TRBJ2-7
V gene: TRBV25-1
CDR3 protein: CASSAGYEQYF

J gene: TRBJ2-3
V gene: TRBV19
CDR3 protein: CASRRSADTQYF

J gene: TRBJ2-1
V gene: TRBV9
CDR3 protein: CASSVGRERKDEQFF

J gene: TRBJ1-5
V gene: TRBV28
CDR3 protein: CASSWAGGQGFNQPQHF

J gene: TRBJ1-2
V gene: TRBV7-8
CDR3 protein: CASSLAAGAWASNYGYTF

J gene: TRBJ2-1
V gene: TRBV9
CDR3 protein: CASSTSASYNEQFF

J gene: TRBJ1-1
V gene: TRBV7-2
CDR3 protein: CASSLLGAPGGAFF

J gene: TRBJ1-4
V gene: TRBV5-5
CDR3 protein: CASSPGQGREKLFF

J gene: TRBJ2-7
V gene: TRBV28
CDR3 protein: CASSPGTGYPYEQYF

J gene: TRBJ1-1
V gene: TRBV6-1
CDR3 protein: CASSEWGAGGTEAFF

J gene: TRBJ2-7
V gene: TRBV2
CDR3 protein: CASNGQDDEQYF

J gene: TRBJ2-3
V gene: TRBV19
CDR3 protein: CASSIFRRGTGRDTQYF

J gene: TRBJ1-1
V gene: TRBV5-1
CDR3 protein: CASGREGGDTEAFF

J gene: TRBJ2-7
V gene: TRBV12-3/TRBV12-4
CDR3 protein: CASSLIGSTQYF

J gene: TRBJ2-1
V gene: TRBV2
CDR3 protein: CASKGAAYNEQFF

J gene: TRBJ1-5
V gene: TRBV7-2
CDR3 protein: CASSLARDQPQHF

J gene: TRBJ2-3
V gene: TRBV21-1
CDR3 protein: CASSKADRGPTDTQYF

J gene: TRBJ2-7
V gene: TRBV5-1
CDR3 protein: CASSLEDEQYF

J gene: TRBJ2-5
V gene: TRBV14
CDR3 protein: CASSQEGSGEETQYF

J gene: TRBJ1-2
V gene: TRBV19
CDR3 protein: CAGEGTYGYTF

J gene: TRBJ2-1
V gene: TRBV9
CDR3 protein: CASTPSTDRSSYNEQFF

J gene: TRBJ2-3
V gene: TRBV6-6
CDR3 protein: CASSYTDSSDTQYF

J gene: TRBJ2-5
V gene: TRBV18
CDR3 protein: CASSQRGPQETQYF